This T cell receptor (beta chain) comes out of a study of cytomegalovirus exposure and HLA in healthy donors. Study-wide findings and caveats: Serostatus for CMV was the only available immune exposure information.

Concerning this clone itself: Its specificity is unknown.

The CDR3 is 14 amino acids. After removal of 3 bases from V and 5 bases from J, the junction contained 6 bases not matched to a gene. CDR1 is SGDLS and CDR2 is YYNGEE in the germline V gene. PCR was performed using 60 Vbeta and 13 Jbeta primers. Sequencing used immunoSEQ multiplex PCR; TCRdb keeps in-frame clones, though not all of them. The sample has 160,000 or so clones, and its top ten clones hold approximately 2%. The chain couples TRBV9 to TRBJ1-1, with 8 bases identical to TRBD1. The clonotype was recovered from a man aged 25 to 40 in good health and CMV-seronegative. The specimen sequenced was PBMCs. CDR3 nucleotides: TGTGCCAGCAGCGGATCAGGGGGCCCTACTGAAGCTTTCTTT. It specifies CASSGSGGPTEAFF.